This T cell receptor beta chain was found in a study of T cell repertoires in cytomegalovirus infection. Overall study context: An indication of both CMV infection and matching HLA type came from public TCR beta signatures.

Overall study findings and caveats: Ex vivo responses were dominated by HLA-C-restricted CMV-specific TCR beta clonotypes. Pooled public TCR beta family frequency picked out CMV carriers with the relevant HLA.

TCRdb re-derived calls from the reads in MiXCR, one entry per CDR3 protein. Among about 260,000 distinct CDR3 sequences listed, 12% to 15% were seen once. The CDR3 runs to 16 residues. V shed 2 bases and J shed 8 bases, with 19 bases lying between them. Per the germline V gene, CDR1 is SGHTA and CDR2 is FQGNSA. This clonotype was seen ten or more times. Its antigen is currently unknown. The V call is TRBV7-2, the J call TRBJ2-1; D is uncertain. The receptor comes from a human donor in good health (CMV status not recorded). Some clones in this sample may be carry-over from other donors' samples. The specimen was PBMCs. CDR3 in amino acids: CASSLRGQALLDEQFF. The DNA for the CDR3 is TGTGCCAGCAGCTTACGCGGCCAAGCCCTACTTGATGAGCAGTTCTTC.